Listed below are T cell receptor beta chains from one sample, sequenced in a study of T cells in Graves' hyperthyroidism and ophthalmopathy. TCRdb independently ran MiXCR on the multiplex PCR reads; one entry per CDR3 protein. Among 360,000 or so distinct CDR3 sequences listed, 15% to 20% were seen once. Sequencing was done on a sample of blood. Receptors were obtained from a woman in her thirties or forties with Graves' ophthalmopathy. CDR3s leave out the opening cysteine and the closing phenylalanine or tryptophan.

TRBV6-1,TRBJ1-1,ASSDRGDGEAF
TRBV15,TRBJ2-6,ATSIGANVLT
TRBV28,TRBJ1-2,ASSLRGREYGYT
TRBV6-1,TRBJ1-2,ASMGGNDYGYT
TRBV2,TRBJ2-2,ASSAARANTGELF
TRBV19,TRBJ2-5,ASSIPPGSQY
TRBV9,TRBJ1-3,ASSPPLASGNTIY
TRBV7-2,TRBJ1-2,ASSLWGMDGYT
TRBV6-5,TRBJ1-2,ASRDSGGNYGYT
TRBV28,TRBJ2-5,ASSLWRTGKETQY
TRBV2,TRBJ2-7,ASSGVSGSADYEQY
TRBV6-5,TRBJ1-1,ASTHGGGRNTEAF
TRBV11-2,TRBJ1-5,ASSPNGQGNQPQH
TRBV28,TRBJ2-5,ASSSRTSGREAQY
TRBV11-2,TRBJ2-3,ASSFSISTRDTQY
TRBV7-2,TRBJ1-2,ASSLQVTSYGYT
TRBV6-1,TRBJ2-2,ASSAGTSGGPTGELF
TRBV6-1,TRBJ2-5,ASRGAGGGGETQY